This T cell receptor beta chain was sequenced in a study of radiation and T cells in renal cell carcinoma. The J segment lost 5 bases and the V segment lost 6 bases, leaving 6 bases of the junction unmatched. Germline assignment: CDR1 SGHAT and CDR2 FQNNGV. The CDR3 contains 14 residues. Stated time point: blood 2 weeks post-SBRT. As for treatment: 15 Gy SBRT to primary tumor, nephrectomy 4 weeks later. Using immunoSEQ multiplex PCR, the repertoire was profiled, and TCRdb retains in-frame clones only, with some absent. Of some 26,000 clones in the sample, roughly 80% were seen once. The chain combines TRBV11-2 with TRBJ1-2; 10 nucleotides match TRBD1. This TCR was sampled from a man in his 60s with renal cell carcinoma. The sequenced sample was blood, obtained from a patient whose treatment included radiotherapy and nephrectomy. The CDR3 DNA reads TGTGCCAGCAGTCCTGACAGGGGGCATTATGGCTACACCTTC. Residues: CASSPDRGHYGYTF.